This T cell receptor (beta chain) is drawn from a study of post-analysis software for immune sequencing data. Study-level background: The cohort encompassed relapsing-remitting, secondary progressive and progressive-relapsing multiple sclerosis disease courses.

Notes on the study in general: Five or six TRBV segments (TRBV5-6, TRBV5-1 and TRBV20-1 among them) occurred more frequently in patients than in controls. Samples made in the same batch grouped tightly together by F measure. Normalized Chao1 diversity was significantly reduced in patients versus controls.

This clonotype appeared a few times. Its antigen remains unknown. It may be a read error: a sequence one base away is much more abundant. Unique molecular identifiers were carried by the TCR beta cDNA libraries. Once about 0.95 to 10 million T cells were used, approximately 470,000 cDNA molecules resulted. One entry per CDR3 protein, called by TCRdb with MiXCR from the PCR reads. This sample has about 180,000 distinct CDR3 sequences, with around 28% found just once. This CDR3 is 12 amino acids long. Germline values: CDR1 SEHNR, CDR2 FQNEAQ (reference sequence). This receptor was identified in a girl aged 5 to 17 with multiple sclerosis. V is TRBV7-9 and J is TRBJ2-1, with D unresolved. Sequencing input: blood. This CDR3 reads CANSFRPNEQFF. In DNA form, the CDR3 reads TGTGCCAACAGCTTCAGGCCCAATGAGCAGTTCTTC.